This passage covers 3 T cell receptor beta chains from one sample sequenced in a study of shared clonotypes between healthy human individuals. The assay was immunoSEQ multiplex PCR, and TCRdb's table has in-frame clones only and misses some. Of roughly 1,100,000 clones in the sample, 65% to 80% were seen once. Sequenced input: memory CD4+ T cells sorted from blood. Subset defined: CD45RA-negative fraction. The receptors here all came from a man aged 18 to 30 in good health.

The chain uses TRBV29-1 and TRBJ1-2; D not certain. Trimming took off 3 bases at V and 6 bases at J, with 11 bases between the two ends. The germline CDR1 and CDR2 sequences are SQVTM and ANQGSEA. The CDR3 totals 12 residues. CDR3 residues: CSVDQHQNGYTF. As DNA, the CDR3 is TGCAGCGTTGATCAGCACCAGAATGGCTACACCTTC.

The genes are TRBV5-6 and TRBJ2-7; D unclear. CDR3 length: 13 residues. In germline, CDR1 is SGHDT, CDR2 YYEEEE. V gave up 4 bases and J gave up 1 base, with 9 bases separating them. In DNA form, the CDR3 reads TGTGCCAGCAGCCAAACAGTATCCTACGAGCAGTACTTC. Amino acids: CASSQTVSYEQYF.

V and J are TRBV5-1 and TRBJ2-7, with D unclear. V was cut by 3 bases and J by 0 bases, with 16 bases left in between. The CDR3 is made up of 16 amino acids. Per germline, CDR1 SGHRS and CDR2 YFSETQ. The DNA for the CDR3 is TGCGCCAGCAGCTCAGATCCTGGCGGAAGCTCCTACGAGCAGTACTTC. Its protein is CASSSDPGGSSYEQYF. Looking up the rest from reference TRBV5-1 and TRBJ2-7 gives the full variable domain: KAGVTQTPRYLIKTRGQQVTLSCSPISGHRSVSWYQQTPGQGLQFLFEYFSETQRNKGNFPGRFSGRQFSNSRSEMNVSTLELGDSALYLCASSSDPGGSSYEQYFGPGTRLTVT.